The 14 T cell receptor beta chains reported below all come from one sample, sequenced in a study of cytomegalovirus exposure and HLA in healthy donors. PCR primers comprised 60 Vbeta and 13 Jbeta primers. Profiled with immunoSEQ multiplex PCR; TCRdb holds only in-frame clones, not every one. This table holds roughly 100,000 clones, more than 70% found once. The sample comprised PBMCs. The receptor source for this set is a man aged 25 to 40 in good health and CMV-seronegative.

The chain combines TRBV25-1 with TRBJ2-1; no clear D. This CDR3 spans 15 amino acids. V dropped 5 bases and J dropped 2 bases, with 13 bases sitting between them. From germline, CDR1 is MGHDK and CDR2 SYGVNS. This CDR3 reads CASSRERSAYNEQFF. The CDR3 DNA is TGTGCCAGCAGTCGTGAACGGAGCGCCTACAATGAGCAGTTCTTC.

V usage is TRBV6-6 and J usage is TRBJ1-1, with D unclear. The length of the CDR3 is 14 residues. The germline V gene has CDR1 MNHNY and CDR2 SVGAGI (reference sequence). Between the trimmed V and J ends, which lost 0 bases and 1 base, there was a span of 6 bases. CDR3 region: CASSYSGRNTEAFF. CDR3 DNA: TGTGCCAGCAGTTACTCGGGCCGGAACACTGAAGCTTTCTTT.

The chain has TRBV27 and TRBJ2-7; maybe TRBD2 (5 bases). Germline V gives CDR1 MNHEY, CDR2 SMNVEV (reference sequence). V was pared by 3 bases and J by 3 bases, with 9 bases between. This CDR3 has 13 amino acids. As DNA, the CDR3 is TGTGCCAGCAGTTTTGGACTTTACTACGAGCAGTACTTC. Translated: CASSFGLYYEQYF.

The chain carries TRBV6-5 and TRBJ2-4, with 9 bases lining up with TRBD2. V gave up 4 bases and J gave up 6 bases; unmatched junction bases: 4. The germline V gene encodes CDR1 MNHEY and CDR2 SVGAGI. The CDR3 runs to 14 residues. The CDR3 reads CASSSGTSLNIQYF. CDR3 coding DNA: TGTGCCAGCAGTTCCGGGACTAGCCTAAACATTCAGTACTTC.

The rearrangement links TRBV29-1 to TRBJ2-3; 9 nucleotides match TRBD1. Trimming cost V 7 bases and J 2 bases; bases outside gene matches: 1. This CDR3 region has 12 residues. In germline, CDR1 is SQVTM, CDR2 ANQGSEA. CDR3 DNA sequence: TGCAGCGACAGGGGGCCCACAGATACGCAGTATTTT. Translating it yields CSDRGPTDTQYF.

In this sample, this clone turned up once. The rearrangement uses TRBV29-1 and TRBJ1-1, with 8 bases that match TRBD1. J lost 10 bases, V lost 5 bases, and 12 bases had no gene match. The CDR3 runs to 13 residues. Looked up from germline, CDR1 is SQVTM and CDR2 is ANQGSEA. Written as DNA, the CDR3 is TGCAGCGTTCAGGGGGCGGGTTCGGCCCCAGCTTTCTTT. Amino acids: CSVQGAGSAPAFF.

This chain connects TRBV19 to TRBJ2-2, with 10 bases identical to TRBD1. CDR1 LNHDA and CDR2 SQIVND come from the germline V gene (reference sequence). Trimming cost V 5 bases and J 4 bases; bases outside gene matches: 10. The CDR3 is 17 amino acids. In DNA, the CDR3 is TGTGCCAGTAGTCCAGCGACAGGGGGCCGGGGCACCGGGGAGCTGTTTTTT. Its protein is CASSPATGGRGTGELFF.

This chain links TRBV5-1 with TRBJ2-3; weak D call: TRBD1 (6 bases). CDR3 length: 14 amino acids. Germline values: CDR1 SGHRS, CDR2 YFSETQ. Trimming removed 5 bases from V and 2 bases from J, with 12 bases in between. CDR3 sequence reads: CASRKDSYTDTQYF. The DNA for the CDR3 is TGCGCCAGCAGGAAGGACAGCTACACAGATACGCAGTATTTT.

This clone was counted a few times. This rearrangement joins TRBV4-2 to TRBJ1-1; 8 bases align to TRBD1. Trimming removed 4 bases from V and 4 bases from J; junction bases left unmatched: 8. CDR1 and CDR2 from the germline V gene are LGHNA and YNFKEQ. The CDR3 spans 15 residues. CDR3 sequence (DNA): TGTGCCAGCAGCCCAGAGGACAGGGAGACCACTGAAGCTTTCTTT. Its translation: CASSPEDRETTEAFF.

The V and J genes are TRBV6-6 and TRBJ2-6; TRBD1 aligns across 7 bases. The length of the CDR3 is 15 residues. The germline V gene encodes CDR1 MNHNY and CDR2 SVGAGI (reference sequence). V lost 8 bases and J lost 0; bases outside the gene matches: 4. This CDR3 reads CASRDSTSGANVLTF. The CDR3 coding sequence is TGTGCCAGCCGGGACAGTACCTCTGGGGCCAACGTCCTGACTTTC.

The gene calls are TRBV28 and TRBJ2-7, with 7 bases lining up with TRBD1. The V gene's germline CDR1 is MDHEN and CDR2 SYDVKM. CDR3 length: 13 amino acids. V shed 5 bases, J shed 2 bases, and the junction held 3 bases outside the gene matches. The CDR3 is CASSPTGTYEQYF. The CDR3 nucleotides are TGTGCCAGCAGTCCGACAGGGACCTACGAGCAGTACTTC. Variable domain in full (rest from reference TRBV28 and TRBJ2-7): DVKVTQSSRYLVKRTGEKVFLECVQDMDHENMFWYRQDPGLGLRLIYFSYDVKMKEKGDIPEGYSVSREKKERFSLILESASTNQTSMYLCASSPTGTYEQYFGPGTRLTVT.

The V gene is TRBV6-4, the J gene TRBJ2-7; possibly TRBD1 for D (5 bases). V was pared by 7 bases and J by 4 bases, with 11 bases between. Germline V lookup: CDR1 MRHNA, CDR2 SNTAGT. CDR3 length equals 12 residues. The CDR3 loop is CASTVRTYEQYF. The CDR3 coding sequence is TGTGCCAGCACGGTCCGGACATACGAGCAGTACTTC.

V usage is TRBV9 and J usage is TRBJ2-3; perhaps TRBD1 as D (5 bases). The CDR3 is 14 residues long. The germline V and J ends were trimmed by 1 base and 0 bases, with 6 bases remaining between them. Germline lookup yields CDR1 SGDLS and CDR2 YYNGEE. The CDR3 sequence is CASSVRQSTDTQYF. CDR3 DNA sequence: TGTGCCAGCAGCGTAAGACAGAGCACAGATACGCAGTATTTT.

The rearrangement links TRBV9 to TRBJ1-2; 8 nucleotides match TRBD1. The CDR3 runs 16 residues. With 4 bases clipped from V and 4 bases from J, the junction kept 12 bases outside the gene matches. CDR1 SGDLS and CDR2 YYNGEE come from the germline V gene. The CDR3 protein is CASSPSGTGAGYGYTF. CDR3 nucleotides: TGTGCCAGCAGCCCTTCTGGGACAGGAGCCGGCTATGGCTACACCTTC.